The rows below give T cell receptor beta chains drawn from one sample of a study of blood T cell repertoires in COVID-19. Sequenced by immunoSEQ multiplex PCR; TCRdb stores in-frame clones only, minus some. This table has approximately 100,000 clones, around 89% appearing once. Sequencing was performed on peripheral blood. The receptor source for this set is a woman over 75 with acute or convalescent COVID-19. The CDR3 runs from the conserved cysteine through the conserved F or W. Fields, in order: V gene, J gene, clone size, D gene, CDR3 protein, CDR3 DNA. The D gene is left open where the match is weak. Clone size is not always given. Where it is, it says once, few, many or a class for expanded clones.

v_gene: TRBV5-4
j_gene: TRBJ2-7
abundance: NA
d_gene: TRBD1
CDR3aa: CASSRPGTGLYEQYF
CDR3nt: TGTGCCAGCAGCAGACCCGGGACAGGGTTGTACGAGCAGTACTTC

v_gene: TRBV10-3
j_gene: TRBJ2-6
abundance: NA
d_gene: NA
CDR3aa: CAISESVGPSSSGANVLTF
CDR3nt: TGTGCCATCAGTGAGTCGGTTGGGCCTTCGAGCTCTGGGGCCAACGTCCTGACTTTC

v_gene: TRBV28
j_gene: TRBJ1-2
abundance: once
d_gene: TRBD1
CDR3aa: CASQPGQDYGYTF
CDR3nt: TGTGCCAGTCAACCGGGACAGGACTATGGCTACACCTTC

v_gene: TRBV2
j_gene: TRBJ2-1
abundance: NA
d_gene: NA
CDR3aa: CASGGIGYNEQFF
CDR3nt: TGTGCCAGCGGGGGGATCGGCTACAATGAGCAGTTCTTC

v_gene: TRBV5-6
j_gene: TRBJ2-7
abundance: NA
d_gene: TRBD2
CDR3aa: CASTGTSGAAGEQYF
CDR3nt: TGTGCCAGCACCGGGACTAGCGGGGCGGCGGGGGAGCAGTACTTC

v_gene: TRBV19
j_gene: TRBJ1-5
abundance: NA
d_gene: NA
CDR3aa: CASSSAQRQSNQPQHF
CDR3nt: TGTGCCAGTAGTAGTGCCCAGCGCCAAAGCAATCAGCCCCAGCATTTT

v_gene: TRBV19
j_gene: TRBJ1-6
abundance: once
d_gene: NA
CDR3aa: CASSIQGGNSPLHF
CDR3nt: TGTGCCAGTAGTATCCAGGGAGGGAATTCACCCCTCCACTTT

v_gene: TRBV5-6
j_gene: TRBJ2-5
abundance: NA
d_gene: NA
CDR3aa: CASSLHYRRQHQETQYF
CDR3nt: TGTGCCAGCAGCTTGCACTACCGACGACAGCACCAAGAGACCCAGTACTTC

v_gene: TRBV3-1/TRBV3-2
j_gene: TRBJ2-2
abundance: NA
d_gene: NA
CDR3aa: CASSQAYRVTGELFF
CDR3nt: TGTGCCAGCAGCCAAGCGTACAGGGTCACCGGGGAGCTGTTTTTT

v_gene: TRBV19
j_gene: TRBJ1-5
abundance: NA
d_gene: NA
CDR3aa: CASSITRGYGNQPQHF
CDR3nt: TGTGCCAGTAGTATCACCAGGGGTTATGGCAATCAGCCCCAGCATTTT